These T cell receptor beta chains were read from a single sample in a study of blood T cells in healthy people across ages. TCRdb reprocessed the 5' RACE reads via MiXCR and lists one record per CDR3 protein. The sample yields 1.5 million to 2 million distinct CDR3 sequences, 34% seen once. The sequencing input was blood. The source is a woman aged 25 to 45 in good health. Each CDR3 is given with its conserved first and last residue. D genes are given only for firm matches. Clone size is stated in some rows and not others, as once, few, many or a class when expanded.

J gene,clone size,D gene,V gene,CDR3 protein,CDR3 DNA
TRBJ2-7,-,TRBD1,TRBV20-1,CSASEGRGPYEQYF,TGCAGTGCTTCCGAGGGCAGGGGGCCTTACGAGCAGTACTTC
TRBJ2-5,once,TRBD1,TRBV7-3,CANSRDRGETQYF,TGTGCCAACAGCCGGGACAGGGGGGAGACCCAGTACTTC
TRBJ2-1,-,TRBD2,TRBV24-1,CATSVVAGGKDEQFF,TGTGCCACCAGTGTGGTAGCGGGAGGTAAGGATGAGCAGTTCTTC
TRBJ2-1,-,-,TRBV2,CASRPTARANEQFF,TGTGCCAGCAGGCCCACGGCCAGGGCGAATGAGCAGTTCTTC
TRBJ2-3,-,-,TRBV3-1,CASSQDWTKAGFTDTQYF,TGTGCCAGCAGCCAAGATTGGACTAAGGCGGGGTTCACAGATACGCAGTATTTT
TRBJ2-5,few,-,TRBV24-1,CATSDGTAIRVKETQYF,TGTGCCACCAGTGACGGGACGGCCATCAGGGTCAAAGAGACCCAGTACTTC
TRBJ1-6,few,TRBD1,TRBV4-1,CASSQPRDRVNSPLHF,TGCGCCAGCAGCCAACCCCGGGACAGGGTGAATTCACCCCTCCACTTT
TRBJ2-2,few,-,TRBV6-6,CASRQQGTNTGELFF,TGTGCCAGCAGGCAACAGGGTACCAACACCGGGGAGCTGTTTTTT
TRBJ2-5,many,-,TRBV27,CAGQETQYF,TGTGCCGGTCAAGAGACCCAGTACTTC
TRBJ1-2,once,TRBD1,TRBV7-9,CAGSGDRGRIDGYTF,TGTGCCGGCAGCGGAGACAGGGGGCGTATAGATGGCTACACCTTC
TRBJ2-7,-,-,TRBV11-2,CASSLTDGVSSYEQYF,TGTGCCAGCAGCCTAACCGATGGCGTGAGCTCCTACGAGCAGTACTTC
TRBJ2-1,-,-,TRBV20-1,CSAREVGQFF,TGCAGTGCTAGGGAAGTGGGACAGTTCTTC
TRBJ1-5,-,-,TRBV20-1,CSASRGFTNQPQHF,TGCAGTGCTTCCAGGGGTTTCACCAATCAGCCCCAGCATTTT
TRBJ2-1,-,-,TRBV24-1,CATSGGSEELSGNEQFF,TGTGCCACCAGTGGAGGTAGCGAGGAGCTTTCAGGAAATGAGCAGTTCTTC
TRBJ2-1,-,TRBD1,TRBV20-1,CSARDQTGQYNSEQFF,TGCAGTGCTAGAGATCAAACGGGACAGTACAATAGTGAGCAGTTCTTC
TRBJ2-7,few,TRBD1,TRBV4-1,CASSSPDRGFHEQYF,TGCGCCAGCAGCTCCCCTGACAGGGGGTTCCACGAGCAGTACTTC
TRBJ1-2,few,-,TRBV21-1,CASRPRYGYTF,TGTGCCAGCCGGCCGCGCTATGGCTACACCTTC
TRBJ1-1,few,-,TRBV7-2,CASSPPDRLNREAFF,TGTGCCAGCAGCCCCCCTGACAGGCTGAACAGGGAAGCTTTCTTT
TRBJ2-1,-,TRBD2,TRBV25-1,CASSGYSPSGSRDEQFF,TGTGCCAGCAGTGGCTACTCCCCGAGCGGGAGTCGGGATGAGCAGTTCTTC
TRBJ1-2,few,-,TRBV24-1,CATSGFQTKYTF,TGTGCCACCAGTGGGTTTCAGACAAAATACACCTTC
TRBJ2-3,many,TRBD2,TRBV7-8,CASSFSGGDTDTQYF,TGTGCCAGCAGTTTTAGCGGGGGGGACACAGATACGCAGTATTTT
TRBJ2-7,-,TRBD2,TRBV9,CASSVDGLAGGWEQYF,TGTGCCAGCAGCGTAGATGGTCTAGCGGGAGGATGGGAGCAGTACTTC
TRBJ2-7,few,-,TRBV11-2,CASSKDSFYEQYF,TGTGCCAGCAGCAAGGACAGTTTCTACGAGCAGTACTTC
TRBJ2-4,-,-,TRBV19,CASSYYMALAGPVKNIQYF,TGTGCCAGTAGTTACTACATGGCACTAGCAGGGCCCGTCAAAAACATTCAGTACTTC
TRBJ2-1,many,-,TRBV7-2,CASSLDRTYNEQFF,TGTGCCAGCAGCTTAGACAGAACTTACAATGAGCAGTTCTTC
TRBJ2-5,-,-,TRBV9,CASSVEGTSETQYF,TGTGCCAGCAGCGTAGAGGGCACCAGTGAGACCCAGTACTTC
TRBJ2-7,-,TRBD2,TRBV7-2,CASSTSSGITYEQYF,TGTGCCAGCAGCACCTCAAGCGGGATTACCTACGAGCAGTACTTC
TRBJ1-6,-,-,TRBV15,CATSRDSANLPLHF,TGTGCCACCAGCAGAGATTCCGCGAATTTACCCCTCCACTTT
TRBJ1-4,-,-,TRBV12-3/TRBV12-4,CASRFWAGIASTNEKLFF,TGTGCCAGCAGGTTTTGGGCAGGGATTGCCTCAACTAATGAAAAACTGTTTTTT
TRBJ2-1,few,TRBD1,TRBV20-1,CSARGLNRDSNYNEQFF,TGCAGTGCTAGAGGCCTAAACCGGGACAGCAACTACAATGAGCAGTTCTTC
TRBJ2-3,-,-,TRBV7-3,CASSLTAGDTQYF,TGTGCCAGCAGCTTAACCGCTGGAGATACGCAGTATTTT
TRBJ1-1,-,TRBD1,TRBV19,CASTSSGAGGNTEAFF,TGTGCCAGCACCTCGTCGGGGGCAGGGGGAAACACTGAAGCTTTCTTT
TRBJ2-1,few,-,TRBV12-3/TRBV12-4,CASSRTGELVREQFF,TGTGCCAGCAGCCGAACTGGGGAACTAGTTCGCGAGCAGTTCTTC
TRBJ1-1,-,-,TRBV15,CATSRDRIDPGPGGTEAFF,TGTGCCACCAGCAGAGATAGGATTGACCCTGGCCCGGGGGGCACTGAAGCTTTCTTT
TRBJ2-7,-,-,TRBV15,CATSRDRPDSLISYEQYF,TGTGCCACCAGCAGAGATCGCCCGGACAGTTTGATTTCCTACGAGCAGTACTTC
TRBJ2-3,-,-,TRBV20-1,CSPKGGGTDTQYF,TGCAGTCCTAAGGGAGGGGGGACAGATACGCAGTATTTT
TRBJ2-1,-,-,TRBV14,CASSMRSESSYNEQFF,TGTGCCAGCAGCATGCGTAGCGAAAGCTCCTACAATGAGCAGTTCTTC